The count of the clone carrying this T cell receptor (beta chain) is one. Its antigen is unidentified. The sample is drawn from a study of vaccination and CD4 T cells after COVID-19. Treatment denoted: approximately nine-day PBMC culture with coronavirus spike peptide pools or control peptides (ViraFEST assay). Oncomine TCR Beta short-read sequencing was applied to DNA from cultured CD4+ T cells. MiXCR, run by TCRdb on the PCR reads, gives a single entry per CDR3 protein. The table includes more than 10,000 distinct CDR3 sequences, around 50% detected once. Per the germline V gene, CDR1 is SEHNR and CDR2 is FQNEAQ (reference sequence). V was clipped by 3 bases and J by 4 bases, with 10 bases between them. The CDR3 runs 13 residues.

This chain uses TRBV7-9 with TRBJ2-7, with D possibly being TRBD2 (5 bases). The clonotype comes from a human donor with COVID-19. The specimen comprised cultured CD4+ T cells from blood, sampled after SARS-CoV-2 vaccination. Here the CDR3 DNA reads TGTGCCAGCAGCTTTGGCGGGTTTTACGAGCAGTACTTC. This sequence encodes CASSFGGFYEQYF.